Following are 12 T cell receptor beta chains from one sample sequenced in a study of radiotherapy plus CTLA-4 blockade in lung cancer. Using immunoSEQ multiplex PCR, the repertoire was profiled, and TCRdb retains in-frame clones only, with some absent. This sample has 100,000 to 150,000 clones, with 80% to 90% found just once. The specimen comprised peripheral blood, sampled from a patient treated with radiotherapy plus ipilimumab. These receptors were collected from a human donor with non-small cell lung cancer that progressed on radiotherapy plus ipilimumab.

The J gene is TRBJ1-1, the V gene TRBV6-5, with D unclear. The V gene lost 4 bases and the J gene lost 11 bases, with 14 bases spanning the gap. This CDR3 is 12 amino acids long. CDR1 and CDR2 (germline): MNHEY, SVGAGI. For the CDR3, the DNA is TGTGCCAGCAGTTTTGTCGGTAGTCGGGCTTTCTTT. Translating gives CASSFVGSRAFF.

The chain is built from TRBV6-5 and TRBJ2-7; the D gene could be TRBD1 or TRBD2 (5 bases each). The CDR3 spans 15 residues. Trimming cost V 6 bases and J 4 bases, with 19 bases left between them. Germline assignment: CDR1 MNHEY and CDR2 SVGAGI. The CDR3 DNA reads TGTGCCAGCAGCTCCCCCCGGGGCCCGCAGTACGAGCAGTACTTC. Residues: CASSSPRGPQYEQYF.

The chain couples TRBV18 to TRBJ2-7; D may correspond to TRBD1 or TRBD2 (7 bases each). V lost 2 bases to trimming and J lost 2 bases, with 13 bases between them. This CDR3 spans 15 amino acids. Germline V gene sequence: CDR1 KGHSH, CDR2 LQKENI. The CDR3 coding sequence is TGTGCCAGCTCACCAGAGGGGGCGGGGGCCTACGAGCAGTACTTC. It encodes CASSPEGAGAYEQYF.

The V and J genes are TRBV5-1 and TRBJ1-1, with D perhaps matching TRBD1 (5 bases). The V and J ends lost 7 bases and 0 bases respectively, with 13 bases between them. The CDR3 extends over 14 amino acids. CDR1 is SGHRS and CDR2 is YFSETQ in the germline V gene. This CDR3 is CASYEGPMNTEAFF. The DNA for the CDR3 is TGCGCCAGCTACGAGGGGCCGATGAACACTGAAGCTTTCTTT.

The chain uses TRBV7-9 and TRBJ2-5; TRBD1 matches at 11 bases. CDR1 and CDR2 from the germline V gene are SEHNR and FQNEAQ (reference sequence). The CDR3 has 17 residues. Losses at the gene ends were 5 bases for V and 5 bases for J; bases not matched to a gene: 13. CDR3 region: CASSPGVGTGGSETQYF. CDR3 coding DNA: TGTGCCAGCAGCCCTGGGGTAGGGACAGGGGGTTCGGAGACCCAGTACTTC. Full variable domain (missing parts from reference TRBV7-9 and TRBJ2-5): DTGVSQNPRHKITKRGQNVTFRCDPISEHNRLYWYRQTLGQGPEFLTYFQNEAQLEKSRLLSDRFSAERPKGSFSTLEIQRTEQGDSAMYLCASSPGVGTGGSETQYFGPGTRLLVL.

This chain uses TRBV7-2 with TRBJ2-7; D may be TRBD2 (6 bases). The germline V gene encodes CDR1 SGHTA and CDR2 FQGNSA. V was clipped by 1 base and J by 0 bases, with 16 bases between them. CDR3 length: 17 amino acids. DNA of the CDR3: TGTGCCAGCAGCTTAGTGCCCTCTAGCGCATCCTCCTACGAGCAGTACTTC. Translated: CASSLVPSSASSYEQYF.

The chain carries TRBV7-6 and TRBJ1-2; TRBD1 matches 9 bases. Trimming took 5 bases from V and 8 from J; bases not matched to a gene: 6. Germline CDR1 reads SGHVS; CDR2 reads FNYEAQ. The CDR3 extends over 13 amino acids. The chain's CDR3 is CASSRDRVEGYTF. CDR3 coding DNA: TGTGCCAGCAGCCGGGACAGGGTGGAAGGCTACACCTTC.

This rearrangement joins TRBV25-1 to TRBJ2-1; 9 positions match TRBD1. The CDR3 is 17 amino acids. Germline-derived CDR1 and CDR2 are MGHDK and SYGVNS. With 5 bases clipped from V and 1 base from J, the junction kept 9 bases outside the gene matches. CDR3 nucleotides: TGTGCCAGCAGTCCCACCGGGACAGGGCTATCCTACAATGAGCAGTTCTTC. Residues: CASSPTGTGLSYNEQFF.

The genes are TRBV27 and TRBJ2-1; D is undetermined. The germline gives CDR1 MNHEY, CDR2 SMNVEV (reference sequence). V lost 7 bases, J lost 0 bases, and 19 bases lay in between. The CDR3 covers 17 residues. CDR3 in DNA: TGTGCCAGCACCAAAGAGACTGGTCCGAGCTCCTACAATGAGCAGTTCTTC. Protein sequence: CASTKETGPSSYNEQFF.

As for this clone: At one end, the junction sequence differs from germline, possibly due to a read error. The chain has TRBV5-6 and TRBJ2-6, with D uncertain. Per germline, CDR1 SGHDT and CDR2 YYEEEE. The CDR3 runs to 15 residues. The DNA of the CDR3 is TGTGCCAGCAGCTTCCAAGTCTCTGGGGTCAACGTCCTGACTTTC. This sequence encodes CASSFQVSGVNVLTF. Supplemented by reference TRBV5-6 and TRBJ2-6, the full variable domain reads DAGVTQSPTHLIKTRGQQVTLRCSPKSGHDTVSWYQQALGQGPQFIFQYYEEEERQRGNFPDRFSGHQFPNYSSELNVNALLLGDSALYLCASSFQVSGVNVLTFGAGSRLTVL.

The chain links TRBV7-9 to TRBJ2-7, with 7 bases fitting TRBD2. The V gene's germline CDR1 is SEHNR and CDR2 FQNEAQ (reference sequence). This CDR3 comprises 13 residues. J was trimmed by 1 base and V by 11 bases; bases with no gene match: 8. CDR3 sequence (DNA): TGTGCCGGAGGAGCTAGCGGTTCCTACGAGCAGTACTTC. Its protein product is CAGGASGSYEQYF.

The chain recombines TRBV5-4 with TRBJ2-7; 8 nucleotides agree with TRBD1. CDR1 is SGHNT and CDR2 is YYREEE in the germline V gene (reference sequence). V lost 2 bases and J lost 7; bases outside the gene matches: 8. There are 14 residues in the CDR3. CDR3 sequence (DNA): TGTGCCAGCAGCTTATTTTCGACAGGGGAGGAGCAGTACTTC. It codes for CASSLFSTGEEQYF.